The 24 T cell receptor beta chains presented below share a single source sample, sequenced in a study of blood T cell repertoires in COVID-19. Assay used: immunoSEQ multiplex PCR; TCRdb lists only in-frame clones, some missing. The table has around 290,000 clones, approximately 93% seen once. Specimen: peripheral blood. These receptors came from a woman younger than 45 with COVID-19, enrolled during active disease.

This chain joins TRBV7-2 and TRBJ2-7; 9 nucleotides line up with TRBD1. Germline trimming cut 3 bases from V and 5 bases from J; bases unmatched to any gene: 5. Germline-derived CDR1 and CDR2 are SGHTA and FQGNSA. The CDR3 covers 14 residues. CDR3 protein: CASSFGDRVDEQYF. In DNA form, the CDR3 reads TGTGCCAGCAGCTTCGGGGACAGGGTCGACGAGCAGTACTTC.

This chain connects TRBV19 to TRBJ2-2; D is possibly TRBD2 (5 bases). The CDR3 has 14 residues. Between the trimmed V and J ends, which lost 5 bases and 6 bases, there was a span of 13 bases. CDR1 and CDR2 from the germline V gene are LNHDA and SQIVND (reference sequence). CDR3 nucleotides: TGTGCCAGTAGTTCGGGATTTAGAGCCGGGGAGCTGTTTTTT. Protein: CASSSGFRAGELFF.

This sequence joins TRBV27 and TRBJ1-2; a weak D match, TRBD1 (5 bases). This CDR3 is built from 14 residues. Germline loops: CDR1 MNHEY, CDR2 SMNVEV (reference sequence). V dropped 2 bases and J dropped 4 bases, with 11 bases sitting between them. CDR3 sequence: CASSLAGRTYGYTF. CDR3 sequence (DNA): TGTGCCAGCAGTTTAGCAGGGCGAACCTATGGCTACACCTTC.

The genes are TRBV11-3 and TRBJ2-5; 7 nucleotides line up with TRBD2. The CDR3 is 15 residues long. With V trimmed by 5 bases and J by 1 base, 7 bases remained unmatched. Germline assignment: CDR1 SGHNT and CDR2 YENEEA. The CDR3 sequence is CASSNMGGTQETQYF. CDR3 in DNA: TGTGCCAGCAGCAATATGGGGGGGACCCAAGAGACCCAGTACTTC.

The chain recombines TRBV30 with TRBJ2-1, with 11 bases that match TRBD2. The CDR3 has 15 residues. The V and J ends lost 1 base and 7 bases, in that order; junction bases with no gene match: 6. The germline V gene encodes CDR1 GTSNPN and CDR2 SVGIG (reference sequence). Written as DNA, the CDR3 is TGTGCCTGGAGTGACGATCTAGCGGGAGGTAATGAGCAGTTCTTC. Translated, it gives CAWSDDLAGGNEQFF.

This chain uses TRBV10-3 with TRBJ2-7; the match to TRBD1 covers 8 bases. Germline CDR1 ENHRY, CDR2 SYGVKD. The J segment lost 8 bases and the V segment lost 2 bases, leaving 5 bases of the junction unmatched. The CDR3 runs 13 residues. The CDR3 coding sequence is TGTGCCATCAGTGAGCCTGACAGGGGTCAGCAGTACTTC. This sequence encodes CAISEPDRGQQYF.

The CDR3 nucleotides read TGTGCCAGCAGTTTAAACGACCGCTGGGCTACATCTTGGGGCAATCAGCCCCAGCATTTT. Its protein product is CASSLNDRWATSWGNQPQHF. V and J are TRBV28 and TRBJ1-5; D remains unclear. Trimming stripped 2 bases from V and 2 bases from J, with 25 bases between. The CDR3 runs to 20 residues. Per germline, CDR1 MDHEN and CDR2 SYDVKM.

The CDR3 DNA sequence: TGTGCCAGCAGCTTAGATCAGGGGGGCAATCAGCCCCAGCATTTT. Translating gives CASSLDQGGNQPQHF. The chain carries TRBV11-2 and TRBJ1-5, with 7 positions matching TRBD1. CDR1 is SGHAT and CDR2 is FQNNGV in the germline V gene. The CDR3 is made up of 15 amino acids. V lost 0 bases, J lost 2 bases, and 1 base stayed unmatched.

The chain uses TRBV29-1 and TRBJ2-1; TRBD2 aligns across 9 bases. Germline V gene lookup returns CDR1 SQVTM and CDR2 ANQGSEA. J gave up 4 bases and V 7 bases, and 8 bases lay outside the gene matches. This CDR3 has 14 amino acids. The CDR3 is CSAATSGVYNEQFF. CDR3 nucleotide sequence: TGCAGCGCGGCGACTAGCGGAGTATACAATGAGCAGTTCTTC.

This chain uses TRBV5-1 with TRBJ2-1; unclear D gene. V lost 0 bases to trimming and J lost 8 bases, with 6 bases between them. The CDR3 loop spans 12 amino acids. Germline CDR1 reads SGHRS; CDR2 reads YFSETQ. The DNA for the CDR3 is TGCGCCAGCAGCTTGGCGGTGGATGAGCAGTTCTTC. Amino acids: CASSLAVDEQFF.

The V call is TRBV29-1, the J call TRBJ2-1; D unresolved. V lost 6 bases and J 2 bases, leaving 11 bases between the germline ends. CDR1 and CDR2 (germline): SQVTM, ANQGSEA. The CDR3 has 13 residues. CDR3 sequence: CSVTPRTYNEQFF. The CDR3 DNA sequence: TGCAGCGTCACTCCGAGAACCTACAATGAGCAGTTCTTC.

The gene calls are TRBV6-6 and TRBJ2-7; 10 nucleotides align to TRBD2. Looked up from germline, CDR1 is MNHNY and CDR2 is SVGAGI (reference sequence). The CDR3 has 15 amino acids. The V and J ends lost 0 bases and 6 bases, in that order; junction bases with no gene match: 5. CDR3 in amino acids: CASSYSAGGQGEQYF. The CDR3 DNA is TGTGCCAGCAGTTACTCAGCGGGAGGGCAGGGCGAGCAGTACTTC.

The rearrangement links TRBV9 to TRBJ1-3; weak D call: TRBD1 (5 bases). This CDR3 contains 16 residues. The ends were cut back, 1 base at V and 0 bases at J, with 11 bases in the middle. CDR1 and CDR2 (germline): SGDLS, YYNGEE. CDR3 residues: CASSVNRQISGNTIYF. CDR3 sequence (DNA): TGTGCCAGCAGCGTAAACAGGCAAATCTCTGGAAACACCATATATTTT. Based on the CDR3 plus reference TRBV9 and TRBJ1-3, the full variable domain is DSGVTQTPKHLITATGQRVTLRCSPRSGDLSVYWYQQSLDQGLQFLIQYYNGEERAKGNILERFSAQQFPDLHSELNLSSLELGDSALYFCASSVNRQISGNTIYFGEGSWLTVV.

V and J are TRBV29-1 and TRBJ1-1, with D possibly matching TRBD1 (6 bases). Looked up from germline, CDR1 is SQVTM and CDR2 is ANQGSEA. The germline V and J ends were trimmed by 6 bases and 0 bases, with 11 bases remaining between them. This CDR3 region has 13 residues. CDR3 DNA: TGCAGCGTAGACGGACAGCTGAACACTGAAGCTTTCTTT. Translating it yields CSVDGQLNTEAFF. Full variable domain (remainder filled in from reference TRBV29-1 and TRBJ1-1): SAVISQKPSRDICQRGTSLTIQCQVDSQVTMMFWYRQQPGQSLTLIATANQGSEATYESGFVIDKFPISRPNLTFSTLTVSNMSPEDSSIYLCSVDGQLNTEAFFGQGTRLTVV.

Here the CDR3 reads CASSDGTSGLYEQYF. CDR3 in DNA: TGTGCCAGCAGTGATGGGACTAGCGGACTCTACGAGCAGTACTTC. The chain employs TRBV6-1 and TRBJ2-7; 11 positions match TRBD2. Germline V gene lookup returns CDR1 MNHNS and CDR2 SASEGT. This CDR3 comprises 15 residues. Trimming cost V 3 bases and J 3 bases; bases outside gene matches: 4.

This clone has just one count. The chain has TRBV11-2 and TRBJ1-1; tentative D call: TRBD1 (6 bases). Germline lookup yields CDR1 SGHAT and CDR2 FQNNGV. This CDR3 contains 15 residues. V was cut by 1 base and J by 1 base, with 10 bases left in between. The CDR3 is CASSLGGQQNTEAFF. The CDR3 DNA is TGTGCCAGCAGCTTAGGCGGACAGCAGAACACTGAAGCTTTCTTT.

The V call is TRBV14, the J call TRBJ1-1, with no clear D. Germline V gene data show CDR1 as SGHDN and CDR2 as FVKESK. V was pared by 4 bases and J by 0 bases, with 6 bases between. This CDR3 region has 13 residues. The CDR3 coding sequence is TGTGCCAGCAGCCCGACACTGAACACTGAAGCTTTCTTT. Its protein product is CASSPTLNTEAFF.

This sequence joins TRBV3-1 (or the pseudogene TRBV3-2) and TRBJ2-7; 12 bases agree with TRBD2. Germline CDR1 reads LGHDT; CDR2 reads YNNKEL (reference sequence). V was clipped by 1 base and J by 3 bases; unmatched bases: 1. This CDR3 region has 15 residues. CDR3 amino acids: CASSQALAGGYEQYF. The CDR3 DNA sequence: TGTGCCAGCAGCCAAGCACTAGCGGGAGGCTACGAGCAGTACTTC.

The rearrangement joins TRBV5-4 to TRBJ2-1; 12 bases agree with TRBD2. The CDR3 runs 17 residues. V lost 4 bases, J lost 14 bases, and 19 bases stayed unmatched. Germline CDR1 reads SGHNT; CDR2 reads YYREEE (reference sequence). The CDR3 DNA reads as TGTGCCAGCAGCCCTGCCCCGGGACTAGCGGGTATCGGAGCTAAGTTCTTC. Encoded protein: CASSPAPGLAGIGAKFF.

The CDR3 region is CASSITGTGSAQPQHF. The DNA for the CDR3 is TGTGCCAGTAGTATCACCGGGACAGGGTCTGCTCAGCCCCAGCATTTT. V usage is TRBV19 and J usage is TRBJ1-5, with 9 bases identical to TRBD1. Germline assignment: CDR1 LNHDA and CDR2 SQIVND (reference sequence). The ends lost 3 bases at V and 6 bases at J; junction bases unmatched: 9. The CDR3 runs to 16 residues.

The chain has TRBV27 and TRBJ1-1; D remains ambiguous. V was cut by 2 bases and J by 1 base, with 8 bases left in between. CDR1 MNHEY and CDR2 SMNVEV come from the germline V gene (reference sequence). The CDR3 spans 14 residues. The CDR3 nucleotides are TGTGCCAGCAGTTTAGAGATAGAGAACACTGAAGCTTTCTTT. Translation: CASSLEIENTEAFF.

The chain joins TRBV5-1 to TRBJ2-7; D is perhaps TRBD2 (6 bases). Germline V lookup: CDR1 SGHRS, CDR2 YFSETQ. The V and J ends lost 0 bases and 3 bases respectively, with 13 bases between them. The CDR3 has 15 residues. CDR3 loop: CASSLGGGEIYEQYF. The CDR3 nucleotides are TGCGCCAGCAGCTTGGGCGGCGGGGAGATCTACGAGCAGTACTTC.

The chain recombines TRBV28 with TRBJ2-7, with 12 nucleotides matching TRBD2. V dropped 7 bases and J dropped 3; count of bases not matched to a gene: 7. Germline CDR1 MDHEN, CDR2 SYDVKM. The CDR3 consists of 15 residues. CDR3 sequence (DNA): TGTGCCAGCACATCTAGCGGGAGGGTCTTCTACGAGCAGTACTTC. This translates into CASTSSGRVFYEQYF.

This rearrangement joins TRBV24-1 to TRBJ1-2; 7 nucleotides line up with TRBD1. The germline V gene encodes CDR1 KGHDR and CDR2 SFDVKD. The CDR3 is made up of 14 amino acids. The V segment lost 4 bases and the J segment 7 bases; nucleotides outside the gene matches: 8. The CDR3 sequence: CATSDPRSGGGYTF. The DNA for the CDR3 is TGTGCCACCAGTGACCCAAGGTCAGGGGGTGGCTACACCTTC.